The clone carrying this T cell receptor beta chain was detected a few times. Its antigen is not known. TCRdb analysed the reads with MiXCR anew, one entry per CDR3 protein. The sample yields 80,000 or so distinct CDR3 sequences, roughly 37% seen once. These data originate in a study of T cell repertoires in cytomegalovirus infection. Study-wide results and limits: The response measured ex vivo was dominated by TCR beta clonotypes (HLA-C-restricted and CMV-specific). Cumulative frequency (of public TCR beta family members) identified carriers of CMV plus the relevant HLA.

V trimming: 5 bases; J trimming: 9 bases; junction bases outside the gene matches: 12. The germline gives CDR1 SGHTA, CDR2 FQGNSA. CDR3 length equals 15 residues. This clonotype originated in a human donor in good health (CMV status not recorded). Some clones in this sample may be carry-over from other donors' samples. The sequences come from CD8+ T cells from cultured PBMCs, collected from culture after CMV antigen stimulation. The J gene is TRBJ2-7, the V gene TRBV7-2; 11 nucleotides agree with TRBD1. The CDR3 region has the DNA TGTGCCAGCAGCCCCGGGACAGGGGGAGGTGTCGGGCAGTACTTC. Amino acids: CASSPGTGGGVGQYF.